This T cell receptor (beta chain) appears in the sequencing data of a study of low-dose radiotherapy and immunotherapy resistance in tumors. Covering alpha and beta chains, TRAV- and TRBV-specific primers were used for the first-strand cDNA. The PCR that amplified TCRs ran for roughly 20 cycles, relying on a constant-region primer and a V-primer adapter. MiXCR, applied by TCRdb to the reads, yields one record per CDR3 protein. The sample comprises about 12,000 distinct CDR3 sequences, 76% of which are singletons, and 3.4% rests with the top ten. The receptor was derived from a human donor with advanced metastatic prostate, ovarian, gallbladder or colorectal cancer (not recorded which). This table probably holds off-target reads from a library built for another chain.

The CDR3 region has the DNA TGTGCCAGCAGCCGGACGACTAGCGGGAGTGTTAGGACGCAGTATTTT. Its protein product is CASSRTTSGSVRTQYF. The chain has TRBV28 and TRBJ2-3; 12 bases line up with TRBD2. Trimming at V came to 6 bases and at J to 9 bases, leaving 13 bases not matched to a gene. CDR3 length: 16 residues. Germline V CDR1 and CDR2: MDHEN, SYDVKM.